This TCR beta chain was found in a study of Graves' ophthalmopathy and Graves' hyperthyroidism. Notes on the study in general: Blood also held most thyroid clonotypes expanded above 0.001 frequency. Ophthalmopathy progression was predicted with 70.59% sensitivity and around 78% specificity.

With regard to this clonotype: Its antigen is unidentified.

Excluded: other autoimmune disease, uncontrolled infection, pregnancy or lactation. From RNA, the CDR3 regions of TCR beta chains were amplified and sequenced. The library came from an HTBI-primed first-round RT-PCR and a second-round multiplex PCR. MiXCR was run by TCRdb on the multiplex PCR reads, yielding one entry per CDR3 protein. The sample records 350,000 to 400,000 distinct CDR3 sequences, approximately 20% being singletons. V dropped 4 bases and J dropped 8 bases, with 14 bases sitting between them. This CDR3 has 13 amino acids. Per the germline V gene, CDR1 is MNHNS and CDR2 is SASEGT. Source material: peripheral blood. This receptor was obtained from a young woman with Graves' ophthalmopathy. J is TRBJ1-2 and V is TRBV6-1, with a tentative D call TRBD1 (6 bases). CDR3 DNA sequence: TGTGCCAGCAGTGTACGGAGGACAGAAGGCTACACCTTC. Encoded protein: CASSVRRTEGYTF.